The clone carrying this T cell receptor beta chain was observed many times. Its antigen is undetermined. The CDR3 totals 14 residues. V was trimmed by 4 bases and J by 3 bases, leaving 13 bases between them. Germline-derived CDR1 and CDR2 are LNHDA and SQIVND (reference sequence). Aged 18 to 65, hyperthyroidism patients had been newly diagnosed, with under 2 months' duration. Diagnosis was based on clinical symptoms, serum thyroxine, TRAb, thyroid ultrasound and orbital computed tomography. The record originates from a study of Graves' ophthalmopathy and Graves' hyperthyroidism. Findings and caveats of the study: The model forecast ophthalmopathy progression, reaching over 70% sensitivity and roughly 72% specificity. Ophthalmopathy and stable hyperthyroidism were discriminated by a 13-signature model, with around 88% sensitivity and approximately 77% specificity.

Amplification of the TCR beta CDR3 regions used RNA transcripts (as template). Investigators did first-round RT-PCR with HTBI primers, then second-round multiplex PCR. TCRdb re-derived calls from the multiplex PCR reads in MiXCR, one entry per CDR3 protein. The sample has about 500,000 distinct CDR3 sequences, under 45% seen once. Sequencing was done on a sample of peripheral blood or thyroid tissue (not recorded which). This rearrangement joins TRBV19 to TRBJ2-7; perhaps TRBD1 as D (5 bases). The origin of this receptor is an adult man with Graves' hyperthyroidism. This CDR3 is CASSNPRVHYEQYF. The CDR3 region has the DNA TGTGCCAGTAGTAATCCCAGGGTACACTACGAGCAGTACTTC.